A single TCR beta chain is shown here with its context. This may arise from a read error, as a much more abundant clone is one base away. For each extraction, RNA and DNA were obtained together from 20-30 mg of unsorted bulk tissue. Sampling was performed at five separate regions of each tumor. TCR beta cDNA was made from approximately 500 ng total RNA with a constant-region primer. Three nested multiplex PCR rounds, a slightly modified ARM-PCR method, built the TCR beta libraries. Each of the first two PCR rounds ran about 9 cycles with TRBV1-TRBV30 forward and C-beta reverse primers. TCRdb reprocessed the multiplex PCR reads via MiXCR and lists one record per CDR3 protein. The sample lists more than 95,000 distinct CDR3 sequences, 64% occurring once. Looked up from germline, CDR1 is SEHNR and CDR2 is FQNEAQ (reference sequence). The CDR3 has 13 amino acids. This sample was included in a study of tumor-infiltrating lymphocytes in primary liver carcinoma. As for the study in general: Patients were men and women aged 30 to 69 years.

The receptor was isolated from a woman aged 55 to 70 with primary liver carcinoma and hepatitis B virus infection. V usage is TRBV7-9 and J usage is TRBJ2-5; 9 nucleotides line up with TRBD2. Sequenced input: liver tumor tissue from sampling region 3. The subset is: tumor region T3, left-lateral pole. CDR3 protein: CPTHRLAEETQYF. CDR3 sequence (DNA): TGTCCCACCCACAGACTAGCGGAAGAGACCCAGTACTTC.